Listed here are 9 T cell receptor beta chains from one sample, sequenced in a study of cytomegalovirus exposure and HLA in healthy donors. PCR involved 60 Vbeta and 13 Jbeta primers. TCRdb's table, derived via immunoSEQ multiplex PCR, lists solely in-frame clones and lacks some. The sample holds 150,000 or so clones, 75% seen once. What was sequenced was PBMCs. The receptor set was obtained from a woman aged 40-49 years in good health and CMV-seropositive.

As concerns this clone: Its ends do not fully match the called genes, so a read error is possible. V and J are TRBV7-7 and TRBJ2-5; 8 nucleotides line up with TRBD2. From germline, CDR1 is SSHAT and CDR2 FNYEAQ (reference sequence). This CDR3 has 16 residues. The DNA of the CDR3 is TGTGCTAGCAGCTTCGGACTAGCCAACCCGGGGGAGACCCAGTACTTC. Its translation is CASSFGLANPGETQYF.

The J gene is TRBJ2-3, the V gene TRBV5-1, with D tentatively TRBD1 (6 bases). Trimming shortened V by 4 bases and J by 5 bases, and 20 bases separated the two germline ends. Germline CDR1 reads SGHRS; CDR2 reads YFSETQ. The CDR3 contains 16 residues. CDR3 sequence reads: CASSPGAVSVVDTQYF. The CDR3 nucleotides read TGCGCCAGCAGCCCAGGGGCGGTTTCGGTTGTAGATACGCAGTATTTT.

As to this clone: One end of the junction varies from germline; a read error may be responsible. This same CDR3 is encoded by further DNA sequences in the sample. The chain combines TRBV28 with TRBJ2-1, with TRBD2 matching 9 bases. The CDR3 runs 16 residues. The V gene's germline CDR1 is MDHEN and CDR2 SYDVKM. This CDR3 is CASSVHSGSTHNEQFF. The CDR3 DNA reads as TGTGCCAGCAGTGTCCATAGCGGGAGTACACACAATGAACAGTTCTTC.

The gene calls are TRBV11-2 and TRBJ2-1; D is unclear. From germline, CDR1 is SGHAT and CDR2 FQNNGV. This CDR3 comprises 13 residues. Trimming left V 5 bases short and J 0 bases short, with 5 bases between. The CDR3 bases are TGTGCCAGCAGCCCAAACTCCTACAATGAGCAGTTCTTC. This gives the protein CASSPNSYNEQFF.

This clone has just a few counts. The chain is built from TRBV5-5 and TRBJ1-3; perhaps TRBD1 as D (5 bases). Trimming took off 4 bases at V and 0 bases at J, with 17 bases between the two ends. The CDR3 has 17 residues. Germline-derived CDR1 and CDR2 are SGHKS and YYEKEE (reference sequence). CDR3 nucleotides: TGTGCCAGCAGCCAAGAACCACAGGTCTACTCTGGAAACACCATATATTTT. It translates to CASSQEPQVYSGNTIYF.

The chain couples TRBV5-1 to TRBJ1-2; D is unresolved. V gave up 1 base and J gave up 4 bases, with 11 bases separating them. The germline gives CDR1 SGHRS, CDR2 YFSETQ. The CDR3 spans 14 residues. The CDR3 nucleotides are TGCGCCAGCAGCTTGTCAGGTCCGCTCTATGGCTACACCTTC. Protein sequence: CASSLSGPLYGYTF.

The V call is TRBV11-2, the J call TRBJ1-3, with a tentative D call TRBD1 (6 bases). This CDR3 comprises 14 residues. Trimming shortened V by 5 bases and J by 1 base, and 9 bases separated the two germline ends. Per germline, CDR1 SGHAT and CDR2 FQNNGV. CDR3 sequence reads: CASSPGTSGNTIYF. The CDR3 nucleotides are TGTGCCAGCAGCCCCGGGACATCTGGAAACACCATATATTTT.

V usage is TRBV25-1 and J usage is TRBJ2-7, with TRBD2 matching over 8 bases. CDR1 is MGHDK, CDR2 SYGVNS, per germline. This CDR3 contains 17 residues. V lost 0 bases and J lost 6; bases outside the gene matches: 13. The CDR3 reads CASSEYSSRGLAIEQYF. CDR3 nucleotide sequence: TGTGCCAGCAGTGAATATTCAAGTCGCGGACTAGCTATCGAGCAGTACTTC.

The chain joins TRBV6-5 to TRBJ2-5, with D possibly being TRBD2 (5 bases). The closer fit of TRBJ2-7 to the DNA end suggests the J call may be wrong. The CDR3 totals 13 residues. Per germline, CDR1 MNHEY and CDR2 SVGAGI. The CDR3 bases are TGTGCCAGCAGTCGAGGTCGGGGTCACGAGCAGTACTTC. It yields the protein CASSRGRGHEQYF.